Included here is one T cell receptor beta chain sequence, with context. This sample was included in a study of radiation and T cells in renal cell carcinoma. Profiling relied on immunoSEQ multiplex PCR, and the TCRdb table lists in-frame clones only, not all of them. The repertoire has about 150,000 clones, about 88% of them found once; the top ten carry about 4.3%. CDR1 SEHNR and CDR2 FQNEAQ come from the germline V gene (reference sequence). The V end was cut by 7 bases, the J end by 3 bases, with 18 bases between. The CDR3 has 15 residues. Time point denoted: baseline pretreatment blood. Noted treatment: 15 Gy SBRT to primary tumor, nephrectomy 4 weeks later. After SBRT, blood was collected at 2 and 4 weeks, plus baseline.

The rearrangement joins TRBV7-9 to TRBJ1-1; D might be TRBD1 (6 bases). Sequencing used blood, obtained from a patient whose treatment included radiotherapy and nephrectomy. The sequence came from a woman between 65 and 79 years old with renal cell carcinoma. As DNA, the CDR3 is TGTGCCAGCACCGCTAGGGGGGTAGGGGACACTGAAGCTTTCTTT. It yields the protein CASTARGVGDTEAFF.